This T cell receptor beta chain was observed in a study of regulatory T cells in long-lasting Graves disease. Whole-study context: Graves' patients, diagnosed recently, had received antithyroid drugs under 3 months. Study results and caveats: Only peripheral blood was studied, not thyroid tissue. New patients shared fewer public clonotypes (roughly 910) than persistent patients did (more than 2,500).

At least ten counts were recorded for this clonotype. The antigen is not known. The CDR3 contains 11 residues. Trimming at V came to 8 bases and at J to 16 bases, leaving 11 bases not matched to a gene. Germline CDR1 MDHEN, CDR2 SYDVKM. Time point noted: newly diagnosed GD, antithyroid drugs for less than 3 months. PBMCs provided the RNA from which the TCR library was made. CDR3 regions were amplified by Arm-PCR using iRepertoire HTBI primers to build TCR beta libraries. TCRdb reprocessed the multiplex PCR reads via MiXCR and lists one record per CDR3 protein. The sample shows about 370,000 distinct CDR3 sequences, around 15% of them seen only once.

Here the sequenced sample was peripheral blood mononuclear cells (PBMCs), taken at new diagnosis, from a patient treated with antithyroid drugs. This chain links TRBV28 with TRBJ2-1; 7 positions agree with TRBD2. This sequence was found in a female donor with Graves disease. The CDR3 sequence: CASQRGKGQFF. For the CDR3, the DNA is TGTGCCAGCCAGCGGGGCAAAGGGCAATTCTTC.